This entry is about one T cell receptor beta chain. The assay was immunoSEQ multiplex PCR, and TCRdb's table has in-frame clones only and misses some. The top ten hold approximately 9.2% of the sample, which has 58,000 or so clones, around 85% seen once. These data are taken from a study of blood T cell repertoires in COVID-19. Background on the study: PBMCs, B-cell-depleted T cells, or T cells provided the cDNA or gDNA that made up the material.

The CDR3 consists of 17 residues. Germline CDR1 reads SNHLY; CDR2 reads FYNNEI. The ends lost 6 bases at V and 1 base at J; junction bases unmatched: 11. Sequenced input: peripheral blood. This clonotype was obtained from a woman aged 70-85 years with active COVID-19. The chain employs TRBV2 and TRBJ1-1; 10 nucleotides match TRBD1. CDR3 DNA: TGTGCCAGCAGCGCCCGGATGACAGGGGGCGGGAACACTGAAGCTTTCTTT. It is translated as CASSARMTGGGNTEAFF. Using reference TRBV2 and TRBJ1-1 for the parts outside the CDR3, the full variable domain is EPEVTQTPSHQVTQMGQEVILRCVPISNHLYFYWYRQILGQKVEFLVSFYNNEISEKSEIFDDQFSVERPDGSNFTLKIRSTKLEDSAMYFCASSARMTGGGNTEAFFGQGTRLTVV.